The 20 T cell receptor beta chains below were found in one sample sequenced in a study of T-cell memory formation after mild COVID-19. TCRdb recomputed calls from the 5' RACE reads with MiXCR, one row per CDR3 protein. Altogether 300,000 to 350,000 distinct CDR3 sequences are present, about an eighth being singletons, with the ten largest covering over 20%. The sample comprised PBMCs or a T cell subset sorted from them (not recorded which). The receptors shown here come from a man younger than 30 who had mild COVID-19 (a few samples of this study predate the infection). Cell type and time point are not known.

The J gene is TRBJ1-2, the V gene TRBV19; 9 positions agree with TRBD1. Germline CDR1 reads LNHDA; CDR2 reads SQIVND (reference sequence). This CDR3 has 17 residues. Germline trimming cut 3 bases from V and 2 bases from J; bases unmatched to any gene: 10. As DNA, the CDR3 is TGTGCCAGTAGTATGCCGGGGAGGACAGGGGCGAACTATGGCTACACCTTC. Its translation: CASSMPGRTGANYGYTF.

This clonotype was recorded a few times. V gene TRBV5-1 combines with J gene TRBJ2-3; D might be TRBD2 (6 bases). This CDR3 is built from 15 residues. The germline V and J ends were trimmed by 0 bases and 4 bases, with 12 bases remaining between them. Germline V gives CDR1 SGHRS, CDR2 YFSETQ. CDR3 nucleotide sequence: TGCGCCAGCAGCTTGGCCAGCGGGTTTTCAGATACGCAGTATTTT. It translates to CASSLASGFSDTQYF.

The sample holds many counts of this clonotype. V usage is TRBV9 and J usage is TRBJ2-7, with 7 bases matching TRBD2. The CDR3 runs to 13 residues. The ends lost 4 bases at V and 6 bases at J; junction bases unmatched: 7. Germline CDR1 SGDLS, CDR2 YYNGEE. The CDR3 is CASSPIPGGEQYV. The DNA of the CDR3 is TGTGCCAGCAGCCCCATTCCGGGGGGCGAGCAGTACGTC.

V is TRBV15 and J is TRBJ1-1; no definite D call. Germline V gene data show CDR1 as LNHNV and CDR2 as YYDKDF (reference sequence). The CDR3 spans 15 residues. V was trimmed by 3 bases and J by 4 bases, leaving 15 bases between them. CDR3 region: CATSRVIGEGTEAFF. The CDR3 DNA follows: TGTGCCACCAGCAGGGTCATCGGGGAGGGCACTGAAGCTTTCTTT.

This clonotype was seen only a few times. CDR3 DNA: TGTGCCAGCAGCCAAGAGAGGGCCAGGGGATATCATTCACCCCTCCACTTT. This sequence encodes CASSQERARGYHSPLHF. The V and J genes are TRBV3-1 and TRBJ1-6; TRBD1 is a possible D gene (6 bases). There are 17 residues in the CDR3. Germline lookup yields CDR1 LGHDT and CDR2 YNNKEL (reference sequence). The V end was cut by 0 bases, the J end by 8 bases, with 17 bases between.

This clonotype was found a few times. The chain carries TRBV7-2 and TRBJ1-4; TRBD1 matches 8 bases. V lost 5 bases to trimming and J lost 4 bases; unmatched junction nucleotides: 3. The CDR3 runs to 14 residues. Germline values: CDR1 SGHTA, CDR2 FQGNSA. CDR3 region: CASSPDRGNEKLFF. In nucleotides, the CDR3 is TGTGCCAGCAGCCCAGACAGGGGTAATGAAAAACTGTTTTTT. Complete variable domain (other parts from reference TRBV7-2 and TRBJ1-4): GAGVSQSPSNKVTEKGKDVELRCDPISGHTALYWYRQSLGQGLEFLIYFQGNSAPDKSGLPSDRFSAERTGGSVSTLTIQRTQQEDSAVYLCASSPDRGNEKLFFGSGTQLSVL.

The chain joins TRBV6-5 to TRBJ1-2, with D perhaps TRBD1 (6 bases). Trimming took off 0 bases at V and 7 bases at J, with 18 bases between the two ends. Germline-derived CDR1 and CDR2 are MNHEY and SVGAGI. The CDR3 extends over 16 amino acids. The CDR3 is CASSYSNAGGGSGYTF. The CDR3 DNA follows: TGTGCCAGCAGTTACTCGAACGCAGGAGGGGGGTCTGGCTACACCTTC.

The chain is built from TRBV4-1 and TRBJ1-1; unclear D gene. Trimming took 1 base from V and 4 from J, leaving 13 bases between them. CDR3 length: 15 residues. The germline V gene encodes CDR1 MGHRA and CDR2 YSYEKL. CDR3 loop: CASSQGSGRSTEAFF. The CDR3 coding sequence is TGCGCCAGCAGCCAAGGGTCCGGTAGGTCCACTGAAGCTTTCTTT.

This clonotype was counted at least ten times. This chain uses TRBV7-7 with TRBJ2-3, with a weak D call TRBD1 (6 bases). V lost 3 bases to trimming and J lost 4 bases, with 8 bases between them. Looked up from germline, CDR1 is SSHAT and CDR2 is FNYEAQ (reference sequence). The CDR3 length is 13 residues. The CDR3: CASSLGQADTQYF. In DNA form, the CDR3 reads TGTGCCAGCAGCTTGGGACAAGCAGATACGCAGTATTTT.

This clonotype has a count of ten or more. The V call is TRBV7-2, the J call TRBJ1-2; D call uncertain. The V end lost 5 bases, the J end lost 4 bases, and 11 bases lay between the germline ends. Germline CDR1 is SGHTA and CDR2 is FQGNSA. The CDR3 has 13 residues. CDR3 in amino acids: CASSPTSGYGYTF. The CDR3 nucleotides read TGTGCCAGCAGCCCTACTTCGGGCTATGGCTACACCTTC. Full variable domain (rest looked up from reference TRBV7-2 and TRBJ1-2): GAGVSQSPSNKVTEKGKDVELRCDPISGHTALYWYRQSLGQGLEFLIYFQGNSAPDKSGLPSDRFSAERTGGSVSTLTIQRTQQEDSAVYLCASSPTSGYGYTFGSGTRLTVV.

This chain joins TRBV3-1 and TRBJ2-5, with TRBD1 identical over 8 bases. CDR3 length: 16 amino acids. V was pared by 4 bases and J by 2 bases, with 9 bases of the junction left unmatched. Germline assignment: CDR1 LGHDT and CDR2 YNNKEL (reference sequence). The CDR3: CASSPYRGALQETQYF. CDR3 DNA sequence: TGTGCCAGCAGCCCGTACAGGGGGGCCCTACAAGAGACCCAGTACTTC.

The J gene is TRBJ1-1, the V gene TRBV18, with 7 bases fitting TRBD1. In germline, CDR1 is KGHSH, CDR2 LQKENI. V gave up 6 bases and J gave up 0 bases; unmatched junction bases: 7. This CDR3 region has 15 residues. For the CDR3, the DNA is TGTGCCAGCTCGTCAGGGGGAACCATGAACACTGAAGCTTTCTTT. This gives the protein CASSSGGTMNTEAFF.

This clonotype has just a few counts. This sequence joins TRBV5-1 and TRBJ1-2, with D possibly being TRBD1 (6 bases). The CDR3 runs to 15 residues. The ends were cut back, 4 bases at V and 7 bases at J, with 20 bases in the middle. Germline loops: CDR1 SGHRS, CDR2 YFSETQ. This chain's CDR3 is CASSPGVNGGLGYTF. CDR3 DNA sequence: TGCGCCAGCAGCCCAGGGGTGAATGGGGGGCTTGGCTACACCTTC.

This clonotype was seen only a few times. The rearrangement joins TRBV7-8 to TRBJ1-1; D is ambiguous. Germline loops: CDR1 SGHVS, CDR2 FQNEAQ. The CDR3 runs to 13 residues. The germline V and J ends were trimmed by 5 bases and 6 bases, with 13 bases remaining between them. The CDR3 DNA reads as TGTGCCAGCAGCAACTGGGGTCGCGCTGAAGCTTTCTTT. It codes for CASSNWGRAEAFF.

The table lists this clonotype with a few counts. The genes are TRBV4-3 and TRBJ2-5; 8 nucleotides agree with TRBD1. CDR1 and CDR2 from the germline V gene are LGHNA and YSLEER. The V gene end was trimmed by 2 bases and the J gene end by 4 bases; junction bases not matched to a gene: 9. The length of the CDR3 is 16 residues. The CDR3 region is CASSQYRQGLGETQYF. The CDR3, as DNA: TGCGCCAGCAGCCAATATCGACAGGGGCTAGGAGAGACCCAGTACTTC.

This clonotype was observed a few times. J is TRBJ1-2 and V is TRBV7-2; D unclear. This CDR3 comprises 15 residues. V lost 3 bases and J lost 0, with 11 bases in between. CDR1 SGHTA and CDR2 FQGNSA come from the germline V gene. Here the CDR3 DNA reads TGTGCCAGCAGCTTTTCGGAAGTTACTAACTATGGCTACACCTTC. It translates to CASSFSEVTNYGYTF.

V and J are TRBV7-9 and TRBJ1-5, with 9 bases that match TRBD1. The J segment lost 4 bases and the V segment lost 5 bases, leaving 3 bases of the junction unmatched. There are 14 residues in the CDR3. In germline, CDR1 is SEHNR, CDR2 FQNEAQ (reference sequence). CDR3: CASSTGTGNQPQHF. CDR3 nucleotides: TGTGCCAGCAGCACCGGGACAGGGAATCAGCCCCAGCATTTT. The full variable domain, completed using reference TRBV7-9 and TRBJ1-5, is DTGVSQNPRHKITKRGQNVTFRCDPISEHNRLYWYRQTLGQGPEFLTYFQNEAQLEKSRLLSDRFSAERPKGSFSTLEIQRTEQGDSAMYLCASSTGTGNQPQHFGDGTRLSIL.

The CDR3 here is CASSRDQGAQGYTF. CDR3 nucleotides: TGTGCCAGCAGCCGAGATCAAGGGGCGCAGGGCTACACCTTC. The chain recombines TRBV3-1 with TRBJ1-2, with D possibly matching TRBD1 (5 bases). The V end was cut by 4 bases, the J end by 8 bases, with 17 bases between. The CDR3 consists of 14 residues. CDR1 and CDR2 from the germline V gene are LGHDT and YNNKEL (reference sequence).

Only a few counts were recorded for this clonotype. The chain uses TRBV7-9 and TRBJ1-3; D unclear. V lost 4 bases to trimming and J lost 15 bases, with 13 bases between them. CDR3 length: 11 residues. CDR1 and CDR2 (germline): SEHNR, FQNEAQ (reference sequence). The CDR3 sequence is CASSSVSQTYF. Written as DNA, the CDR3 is TGTGCCAGCAGCTCCGTATCTCAGACATATTTT.

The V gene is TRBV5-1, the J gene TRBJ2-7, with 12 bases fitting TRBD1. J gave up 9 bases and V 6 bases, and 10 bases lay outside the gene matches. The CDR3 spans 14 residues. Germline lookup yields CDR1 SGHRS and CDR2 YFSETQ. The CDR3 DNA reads TGCGCCAGCAACTCCGGGACAGGGGGCCTAGGGCAGTACTTC. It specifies CASNSGTGGLGQYF.